This passage covers 8 T cell receptor beta chains from one sample sequenced in a study of T-cell memory formation after mild COVID-19. Via MiXCR, TCRdb re-called the 5' RACE reads, giving one row per CDR3 protein. The data contain roughly 450,000 distinct CDR3 sequences, approximately 18% of them singletons. The sample comprised PBMCs or a T cell subset sorted from them (not recorded which). The receptors derive from an adult woman who had mild COVID-19 (a few samples of this study predate the infection). Cell type and time point are not known.

V gene TRBV7-2 combines with J gene TRBJ2-1; TRBD2 matches at 13 bases. Trimming at V came to 0 bases and at J to 2 bases, leaving 4 bases not matched to a gene. The CDR3 has 18 amino acids. CDR1 and CDR2 from the germline V gene are SGHTA and FQGNSA. CDR3 sequence: CASSLALTSGGAYNEQFF. The CDR3 DNA is TGTGCCAGCAGCTTAGCGCTAACTAGCGGGGGGGCCTACAATGAGCAGTTCTTC.

This clonotype was recorded a few times. The gene calls are TRBV4-1 and TRBJ1-3; tentatively, D is TRBD1 (5 bases). The V end was cut by 3 bases, the J end by 3 bases, with 15 bases between. Germline V gene data show CDR1 as MGHRA and CDR2 as YSYEKL. This CDR3 is 16 amino acids long. Written as DNA, the CDR3 is TGCGCCAGCAGCCAGCCGGGGACGGCGAGTGGAAACACCATATATTTT. Translating it yields CASSQPGTASGNTIYF.

This clonotype showed up many times. In DNA, the CDR3 is TGTGCCAGCAGCTCCCTTGGTGGTGGTGAGACCCAGTACTTC. This gives the protein CASSSLGGGETQYF. This chain connects TRBV7-2 to TRBJ2-5; D is uncertain. Trimming stripped 4 bases from V and 5 bases from J, with 14 bases between. The germline CDR1 and CDR2 sequences are SGHTA and FQGNSA. The CDR3 has 14 residues.

This clonotype was observed a few times. The chain combines TRBV20-1 with TRBJ2-7; weak D call: TRBD2 (6 bases). V lost 4 bases and J 1 base, leaving 14 bases between the germline ends. The CDR3 loop spans 14 amino acids. CDR1 and CDR2 (germline): DFQATT, SNEGSKA (reference sequence). CDR3 sequence: CSANFGGGSYEQYF. Written as DNA, the CDR3 is TGCAGTGCTAACTTCGGTGGGGGGTCCTACGAGCAGTACTTC.

This sequence joins TRBV5-1 and TRBJ2-5; unclear D gene. Trimming removed 2 bases at V and 2 bases at J, with 10 bases between. CDR3 size: 14 residues. CDR1 and CDR2 (germline): SGHRS, YFSETQ. The CDR3 nucleotides are TGCGCCAGCAGCTTAGTCGGAGAACAAGAGACCCAGTACTTC. It codes for CASSLVGEQETQYF.

This chain joins TRBV7-9 and TRBJ2-3, with D hard to call. In germline, CDR1 is SEHNR, CDR2 FQNEAQ (reference sequence). Trimming stripped 6 bases from V and 4 bases from J, with 8 bases between. CDR3 length: 12 amino acids. In nucleotides, the CDR3 is TGTGCCAGCAGGGGTGGACCAGATACGCAGTATTTT. Encoded protein: CASRGGPDTQYF.

This clonotype was observed a few times. The CDR3 DNA sequence: TGTGCCAGCAGCTTGTCGGGGCGCAGCTCCTACAATGAGCAGTTCTTC. Residues: CASSLSGRSSYNEQFF. The V gene is TRBV5-4, the J gene TRBJ2-1; perhaps D is TRBD1 or TRBD2 (5 bases each). Germline CDR1 reads SGHNT; CDR2 reads YYREEE (reference sequence). This CDR3 comprises 16 residues. V lost 1 base to trimming and J lost 0 bases, with 11 bases between them. Looking up the rest from reference TRBV5-4 and TRBJ2-1 gives the full variable domain: ETGVTQSPTHLIKTRGQQVTLRCSSQSGHNTVSWYQQALGQGPQFIFQYYREEENGRGNFPPRFSGLQFPNYSSELNVNALELDDSALYLCASSLSGRSSYNEQFFGPGTRLTVL.

This clonotype has at least ten counts. V gene TRBV27 combines with J gene TRBJ2-7, with D perhaps TRBD2 (6 bases). The CDR3 is made up of 10 amino acids. Germline V gene lookup returns CDR1 MNHEY and CDR2 SMNVEV (reference sequence). CDR3 DNA sequence: TGTTCGGCGGGATGGTACGAGCAGTACTTC. Translation gives CSAGWYEQYF.